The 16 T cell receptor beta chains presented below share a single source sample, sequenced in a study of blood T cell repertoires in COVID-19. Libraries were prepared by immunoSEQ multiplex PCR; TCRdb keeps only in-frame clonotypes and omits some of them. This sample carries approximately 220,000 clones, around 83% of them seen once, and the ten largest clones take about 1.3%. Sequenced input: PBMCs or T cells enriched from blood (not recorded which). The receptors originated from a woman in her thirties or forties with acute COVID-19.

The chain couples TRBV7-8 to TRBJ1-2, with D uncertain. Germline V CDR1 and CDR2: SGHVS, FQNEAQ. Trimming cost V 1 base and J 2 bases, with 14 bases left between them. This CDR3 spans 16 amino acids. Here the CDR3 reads CASSLGGMTKNYGYTF. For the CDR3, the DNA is TGTGCCAGCAGCTTAGGAGGAATGACGAAGAACTATGGCTACACCTTC.

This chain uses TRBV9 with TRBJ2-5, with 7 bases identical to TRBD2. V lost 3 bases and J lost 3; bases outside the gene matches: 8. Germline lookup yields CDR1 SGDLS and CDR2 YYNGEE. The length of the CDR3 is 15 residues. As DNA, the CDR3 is TGTGCCAGCAGCGACGGCGGGAGAGTTGAAGAGACCCAGTACTTC. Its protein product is CASSDGGRVEETQYF.

CDR3 loop: CASSPGQGQANEKLFF. The CDR3 DNA sequence: TGTGCCAGTAGTCCTGGACAGGGTCAGGCTAATGAAAAACTGTTTTTT. The V gene is TRBV19, the J gene TRBJ1-4, with 8 bases identical to TRBD1. This CDR3 has 16 residues. The trim removed 5 bases at V and 3 bases at J, leaving 8 bases unmatched. Germline-derived CDR1 and CDR2 are LNHDA and SQIVND (reference sequence).

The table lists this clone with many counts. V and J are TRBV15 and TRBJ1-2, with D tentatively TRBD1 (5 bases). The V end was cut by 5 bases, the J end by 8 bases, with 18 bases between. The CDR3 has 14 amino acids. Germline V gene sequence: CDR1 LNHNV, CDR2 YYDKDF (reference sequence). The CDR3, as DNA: TGTGCCACCAGCCTCCGCAGGGCAGGGCACGGCTACACCTTC. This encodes CATSLRRAGHGYTF.

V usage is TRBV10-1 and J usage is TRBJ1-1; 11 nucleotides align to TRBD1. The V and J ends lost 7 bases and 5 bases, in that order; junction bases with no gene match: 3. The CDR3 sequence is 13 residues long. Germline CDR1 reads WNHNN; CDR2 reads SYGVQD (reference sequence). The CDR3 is CASTRDRGTEAFF. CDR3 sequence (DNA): TGCGCCAGCACCCGGGACAGGGGGACTGAAGCTTTCTTT.

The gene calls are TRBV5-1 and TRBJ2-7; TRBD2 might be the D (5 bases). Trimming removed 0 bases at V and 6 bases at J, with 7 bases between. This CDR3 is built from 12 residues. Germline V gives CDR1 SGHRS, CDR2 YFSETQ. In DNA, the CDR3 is TGCGCCAGCAGCTTGGGCGGAGGCGAGCAGTACTTC. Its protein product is CASSLGGGEQYF.

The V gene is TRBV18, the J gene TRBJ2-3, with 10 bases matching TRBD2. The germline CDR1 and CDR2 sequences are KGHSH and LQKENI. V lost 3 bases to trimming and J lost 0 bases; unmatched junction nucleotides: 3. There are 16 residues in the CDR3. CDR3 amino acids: CASSPGLAASTDTQYF. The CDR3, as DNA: TGTGCCAGCTCACCCGGACTAGCGGCTAGCACAGATACGCAGTATTTT.

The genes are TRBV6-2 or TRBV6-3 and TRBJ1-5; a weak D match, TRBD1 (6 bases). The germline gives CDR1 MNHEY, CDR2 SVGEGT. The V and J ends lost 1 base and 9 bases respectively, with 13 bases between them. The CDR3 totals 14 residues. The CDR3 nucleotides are TGTGCCAGCAGTTACTTACAGGGAAGCGGGCCCCAGCATTTT. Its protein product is CASSYLQGSGPQHF.

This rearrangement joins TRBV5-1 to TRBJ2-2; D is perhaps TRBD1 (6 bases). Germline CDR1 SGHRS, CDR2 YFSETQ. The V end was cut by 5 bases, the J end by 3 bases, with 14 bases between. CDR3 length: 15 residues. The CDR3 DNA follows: TGCGCCAGCAGACCAACAGGGTCTGACACCGGGGAGCTGTTTTTT. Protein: CASRPTGSDTGELFF.

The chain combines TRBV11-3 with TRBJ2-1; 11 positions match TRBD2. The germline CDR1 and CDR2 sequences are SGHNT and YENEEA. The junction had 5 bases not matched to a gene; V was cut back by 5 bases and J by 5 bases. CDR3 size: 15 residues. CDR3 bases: TGTGCCAGCAGCCCTAGCGGGGGGCCTAACAATGAGCAGTTCTTC. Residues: CASSPSGGPNNEQFF.

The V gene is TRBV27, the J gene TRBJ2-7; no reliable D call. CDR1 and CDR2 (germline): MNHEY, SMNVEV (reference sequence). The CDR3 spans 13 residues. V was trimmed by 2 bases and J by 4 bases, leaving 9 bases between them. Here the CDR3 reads CASSLAESYEQYF. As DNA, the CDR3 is TGTGCCAGCAGTTTAGCAGAATCTTACGAGCAGTACTTC.

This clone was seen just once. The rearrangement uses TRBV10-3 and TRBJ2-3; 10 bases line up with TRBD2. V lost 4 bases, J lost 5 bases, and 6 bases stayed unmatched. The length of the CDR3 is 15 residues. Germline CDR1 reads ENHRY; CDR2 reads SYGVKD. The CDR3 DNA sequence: TGTGCCATCAGTGCTGGCCTAGCGGGAGAAGATACGCAGTATTTT. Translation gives CAISAGLAGEDTQYF.

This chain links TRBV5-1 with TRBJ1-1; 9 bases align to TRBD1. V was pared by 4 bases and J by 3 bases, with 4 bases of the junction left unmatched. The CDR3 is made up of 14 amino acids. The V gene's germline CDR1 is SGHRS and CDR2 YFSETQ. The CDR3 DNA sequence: TGCGCCAGCAGCAGGACAGGGGACGACACTGAAGCTTTCTTT. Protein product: CASSRTGDDTEAFF.

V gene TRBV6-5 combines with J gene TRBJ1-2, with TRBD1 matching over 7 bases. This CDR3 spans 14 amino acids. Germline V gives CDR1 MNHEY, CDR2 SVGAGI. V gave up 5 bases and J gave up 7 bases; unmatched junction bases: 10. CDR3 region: CASSPDRANPGYTF. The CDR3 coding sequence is TGTGCCAGCAGTCCTGACAGGGCGAATCCTGGCTACACCTTC.

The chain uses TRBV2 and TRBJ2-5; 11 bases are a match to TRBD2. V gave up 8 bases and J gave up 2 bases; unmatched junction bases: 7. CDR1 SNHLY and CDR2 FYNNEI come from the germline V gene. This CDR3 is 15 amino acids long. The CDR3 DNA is TGTGCCAGCCATCCCGGGACTAGCGGACAAGAGACCCAGTACTTC. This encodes CASHPGTSGQETQYF. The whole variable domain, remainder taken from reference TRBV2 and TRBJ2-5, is EPEVTQTPSHQVTQMGQEVILRCVPISNHLYFYWYRQILGQKVEFLVSFYNNEISEKSEIFDDQFSVERPDGSNFTLKIRSTKLEDSAMYFCASHPGTSGQETQYFGPGTRLLVL.

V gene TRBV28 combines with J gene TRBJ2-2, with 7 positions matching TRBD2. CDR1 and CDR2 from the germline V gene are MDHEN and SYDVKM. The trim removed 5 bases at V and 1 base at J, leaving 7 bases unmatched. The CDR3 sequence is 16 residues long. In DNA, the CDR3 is TGTGCCAGCAGTCCGCCTAGCGGCTTGAACACCGGGGAGCTGTTTTTT. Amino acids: CASSPPSGLNTGELFF.